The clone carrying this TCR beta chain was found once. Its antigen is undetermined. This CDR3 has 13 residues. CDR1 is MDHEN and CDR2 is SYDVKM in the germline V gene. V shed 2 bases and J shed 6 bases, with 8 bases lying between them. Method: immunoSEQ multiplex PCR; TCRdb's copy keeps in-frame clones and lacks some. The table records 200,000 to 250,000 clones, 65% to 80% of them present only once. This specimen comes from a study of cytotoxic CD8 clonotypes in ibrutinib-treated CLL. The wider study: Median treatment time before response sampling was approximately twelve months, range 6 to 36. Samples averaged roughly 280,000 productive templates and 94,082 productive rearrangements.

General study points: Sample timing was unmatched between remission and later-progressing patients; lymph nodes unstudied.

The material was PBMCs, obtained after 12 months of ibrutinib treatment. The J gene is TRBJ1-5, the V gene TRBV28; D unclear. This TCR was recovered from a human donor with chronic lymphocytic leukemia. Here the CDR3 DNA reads TGTGCCAGCAGTTTAATTCCCGTTCAGCCCCAGCATTTT. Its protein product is CASSLIPVQPQHF.